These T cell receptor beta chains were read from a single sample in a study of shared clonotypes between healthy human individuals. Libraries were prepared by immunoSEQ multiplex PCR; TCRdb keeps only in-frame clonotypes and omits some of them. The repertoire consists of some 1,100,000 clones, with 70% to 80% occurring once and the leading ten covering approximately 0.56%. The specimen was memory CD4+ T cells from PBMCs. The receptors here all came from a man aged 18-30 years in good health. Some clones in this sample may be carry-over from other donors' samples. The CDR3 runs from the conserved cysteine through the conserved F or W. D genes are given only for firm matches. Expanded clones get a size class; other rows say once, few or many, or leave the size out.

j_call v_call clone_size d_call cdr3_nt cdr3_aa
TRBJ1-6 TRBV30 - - TGTGCCGGGAGTCGGGGTTCCTATAATTCACCCCTCCACTTT CAGSRGSYNSPLHF
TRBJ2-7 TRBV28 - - TGTGCCAGCAGCCTCGGGGGTTACGAGCAGTACTTC CASSLGGYEQYF
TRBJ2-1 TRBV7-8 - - TGTGCCAGCGGCCAGGGAAACTACAATGAGCAGTTCTTC CASGQGNYNEQFF
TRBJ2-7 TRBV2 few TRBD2 TGTGCCAGCACGGGCGGGACTACCTACGAGCAGTACTTC CASTGGTTYEQYF
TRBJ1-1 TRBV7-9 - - TGTGCCAGCAGCTCGACGGGCCTAGCGAACACTGAAGCTTTCTTT CASSSTGLANTEAFF
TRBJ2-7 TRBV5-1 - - TGCGCCAGCAGCCCAAAGACACCCTACGAGCAGTACTTC CASSPKTPYEQYF
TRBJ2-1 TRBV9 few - TGTGCCAGCAGCCCCAGAGGGGCCCACTCCTACAATGAGCAGTTCTTC CASSPRGAHSYNEQFF
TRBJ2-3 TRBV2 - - TGTGCCAGCAGGGGGAGTGGAGATACGCAGTATTTT CASRGSGDTQYF
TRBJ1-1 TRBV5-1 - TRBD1 TGCGCCAGCAGCTTATACCCAGGACAGGGGGCAGGGGAAGCTTTCTTT CASSLYPGQGAGEAFF
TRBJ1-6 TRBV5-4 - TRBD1 TGTGCCAGCAGCATGGACAGGGTACATAATTCACCCCTCCACTTT CASSMDRVHNSPLHF
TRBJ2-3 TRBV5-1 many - TGCGCCAGCAGCTTGTTCGGGCGGGAAGGCACAGATACGCAGTATTTT CASSLFGREGTDTQYF
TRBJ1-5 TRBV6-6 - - TGTGCCAGCAGCCAAAGAACAGGGTCGATGGAGCCCCAGCATTTT CASSQRTGSMEPQHF
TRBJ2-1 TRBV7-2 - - TGTGCCAGCAGCTTAGCTCGGTCGTATGAGCAGTTCTTC CASSLARSYEQFF
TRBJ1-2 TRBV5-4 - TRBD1 TGTGCCAGCAGCTTGGCCAACAGGGGGCAGGGTGGCTACACCTTC CASSLANRGQGGYTF
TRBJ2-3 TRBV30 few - TGTGCCTGGAGCACCTCAGGGGGGAGGGTGACAGATACGCAGTATTTT CAWSTSGGRVTDTQYF
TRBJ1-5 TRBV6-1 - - TGTGCCAGCAGATCCCCGTTGCTGCCTGGGACCCAGCATTTT CASRSPLLPGTQHF
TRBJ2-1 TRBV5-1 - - TGCGCCAGCAGCTTTGTAATCGCGTCAGGCAATGAGCAGTTCTTC CASSFVIASGNEQFF
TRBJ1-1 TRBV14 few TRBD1 TGTGCCAGCAGCCAACCGGGACAGGGGGACACTGAAGCTTTCTTT CASSQPGQGDTEAFF
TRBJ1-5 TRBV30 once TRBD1 TGTGCCTGGTCGCAGGGGGCGAATCAGCCCCAGCATTTT CAWSQGANQPQHF
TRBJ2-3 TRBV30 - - TGTGCCTGGAGTCTGGCTAGCACAGATACGCAGTATTTT CAWSLASTDTQYF
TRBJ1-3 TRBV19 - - TGTGCCAGTAGTATGGAGTTTTGGAACACCATATATTTT CASSMEFWNTIYF
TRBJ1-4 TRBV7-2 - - TGTGCCAGCAGCTTAGGGGGAGGGATGGAAAAACTGTTTTTT CASSLGGGMEKLFF
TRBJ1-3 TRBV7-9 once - TGTGCCAGCAGCTTAGTTGCGGTCAACTCTGGAAACACCATATATTTT CASSLVAVNSGNTIYF
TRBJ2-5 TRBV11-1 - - TGTGCCAGCAGCTTACTTGGGGTGGGGACCCAGTACTTC CASSLLGVGTQYF